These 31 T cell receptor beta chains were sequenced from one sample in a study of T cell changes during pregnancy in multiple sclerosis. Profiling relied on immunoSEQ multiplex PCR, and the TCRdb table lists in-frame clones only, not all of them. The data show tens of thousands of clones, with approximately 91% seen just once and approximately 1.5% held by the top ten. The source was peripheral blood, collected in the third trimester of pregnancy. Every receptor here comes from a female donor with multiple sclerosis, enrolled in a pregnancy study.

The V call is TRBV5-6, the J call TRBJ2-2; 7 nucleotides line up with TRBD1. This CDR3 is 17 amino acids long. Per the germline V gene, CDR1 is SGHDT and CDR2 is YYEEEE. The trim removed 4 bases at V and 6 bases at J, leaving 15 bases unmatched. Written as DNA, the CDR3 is TGTGCCAGCAGCCCATCCCACCGGGACAGAGGACCCGGGGAGCTGTTTTTT. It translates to CASSPSHRDRGPGELFF.

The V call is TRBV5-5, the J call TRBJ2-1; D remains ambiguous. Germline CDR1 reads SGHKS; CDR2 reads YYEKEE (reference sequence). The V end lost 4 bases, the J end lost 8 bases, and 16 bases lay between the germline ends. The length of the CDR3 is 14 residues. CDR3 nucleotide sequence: TGTGCCAGCAGCCTCGGGTCTATTATGTATGAGCAGTTCTTC. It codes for CASSLGSIMYEQFF.

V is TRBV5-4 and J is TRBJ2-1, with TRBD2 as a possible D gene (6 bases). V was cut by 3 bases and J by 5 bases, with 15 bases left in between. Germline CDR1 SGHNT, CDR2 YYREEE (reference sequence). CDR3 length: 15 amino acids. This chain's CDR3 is CASSSGVAENNEQFF. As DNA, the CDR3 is TGTGCCAGCAGCTCCGGGGTAGCGGAGAACAATGAGCAGTTCTTC.

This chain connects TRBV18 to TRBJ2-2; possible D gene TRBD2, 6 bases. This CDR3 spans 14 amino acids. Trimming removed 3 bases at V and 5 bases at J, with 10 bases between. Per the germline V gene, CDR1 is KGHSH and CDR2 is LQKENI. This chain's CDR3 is CASSPRGWTGELFF. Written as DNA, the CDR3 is TGTGCCAGCTCACCCCGGGGGTGGACCGGGGAGCTGTTTTTT.

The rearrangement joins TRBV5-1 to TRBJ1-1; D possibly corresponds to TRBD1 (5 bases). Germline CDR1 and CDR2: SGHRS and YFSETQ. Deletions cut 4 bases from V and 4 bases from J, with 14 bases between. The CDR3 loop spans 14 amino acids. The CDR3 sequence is CASSQGSATTEAFF. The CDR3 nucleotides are TGCGCCAGCAGCCAGGGCAGTGCGACCACTGAAGCTTTCTTT.

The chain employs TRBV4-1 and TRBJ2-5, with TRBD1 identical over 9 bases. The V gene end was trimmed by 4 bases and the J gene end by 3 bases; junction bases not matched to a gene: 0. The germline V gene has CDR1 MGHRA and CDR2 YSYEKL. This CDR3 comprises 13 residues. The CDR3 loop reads CASSRDREETQYF. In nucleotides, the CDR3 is TGCGCCAGCAGCCGGGACAGGGAAGAGACCCAGTACTTC.

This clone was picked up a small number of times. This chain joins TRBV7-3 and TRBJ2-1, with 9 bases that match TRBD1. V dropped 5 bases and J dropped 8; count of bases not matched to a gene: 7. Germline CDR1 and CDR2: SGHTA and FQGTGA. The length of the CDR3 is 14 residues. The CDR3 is CASSVTGGGYEQFF. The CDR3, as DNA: TGTGCCAGCAGCGTGACAGGGGGTGGGTATGAGCAGTTCTTC.

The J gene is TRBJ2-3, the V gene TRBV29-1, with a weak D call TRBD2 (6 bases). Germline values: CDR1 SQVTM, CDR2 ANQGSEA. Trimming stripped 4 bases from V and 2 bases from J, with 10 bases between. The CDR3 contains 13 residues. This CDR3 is CSVAGRHTDTQYF. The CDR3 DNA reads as TGCAGCGTTGCGGGGAGGCACACAGATACGCAGTATTTT.

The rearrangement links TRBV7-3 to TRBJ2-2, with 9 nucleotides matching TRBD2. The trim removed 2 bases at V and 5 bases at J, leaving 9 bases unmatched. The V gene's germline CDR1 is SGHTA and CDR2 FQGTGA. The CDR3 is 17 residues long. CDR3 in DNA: TGTGCCAGCAGCTTACTACCCTCCCTAGCGGGGACCGGGGAGCTGTTTTTT. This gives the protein CASSLLPSLAGTGELFF.

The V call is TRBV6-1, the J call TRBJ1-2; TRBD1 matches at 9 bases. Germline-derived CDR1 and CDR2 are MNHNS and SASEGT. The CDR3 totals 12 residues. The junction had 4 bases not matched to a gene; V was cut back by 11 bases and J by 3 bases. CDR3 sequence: CAADRGDYGYTF. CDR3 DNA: TGTGCCGCGGACAGGGGCGACTATGGCTACACCTTC.

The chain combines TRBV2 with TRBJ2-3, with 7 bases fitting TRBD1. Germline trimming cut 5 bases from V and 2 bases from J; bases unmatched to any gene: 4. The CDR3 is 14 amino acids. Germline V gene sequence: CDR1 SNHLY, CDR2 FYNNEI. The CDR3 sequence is CASSRTGSTDTQYF. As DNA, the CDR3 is TGTGCCAGCAGTCGGACAGGTTCCACAGATACGCAGTATTTT.

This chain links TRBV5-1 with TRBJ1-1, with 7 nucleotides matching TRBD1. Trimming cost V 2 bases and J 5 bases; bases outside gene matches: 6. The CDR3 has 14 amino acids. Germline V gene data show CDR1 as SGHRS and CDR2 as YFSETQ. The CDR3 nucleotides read TGCGCCAGCAGCTTACAGACAGGGCCAACTGAAGCTTTCTTT. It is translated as CASSLQTGPTEAFF.

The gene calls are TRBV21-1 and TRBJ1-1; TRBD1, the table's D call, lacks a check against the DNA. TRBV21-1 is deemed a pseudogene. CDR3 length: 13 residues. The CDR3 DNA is TGTGCCAGCAGCAAAGACCCGGGACAGGGGCCTTTCTTT. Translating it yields CASSKDPGQGPFF.

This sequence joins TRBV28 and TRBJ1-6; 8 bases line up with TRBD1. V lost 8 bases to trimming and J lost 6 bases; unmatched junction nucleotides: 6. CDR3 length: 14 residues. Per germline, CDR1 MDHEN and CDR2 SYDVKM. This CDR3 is CASRTDRVNSPLHF. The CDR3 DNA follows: TGTGCCAGCCGCACGGACAGGGTTAATTCACCCCTCCACTTT.

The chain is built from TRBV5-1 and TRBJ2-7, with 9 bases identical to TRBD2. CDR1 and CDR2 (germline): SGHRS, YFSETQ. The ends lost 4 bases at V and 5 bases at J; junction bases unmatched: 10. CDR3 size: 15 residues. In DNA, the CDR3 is TGCGCCAGCAGCCCCCGGCGAAGCGGGGGGAACGAGCAGTACTTC. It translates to CASSPRRSGGNEQYF. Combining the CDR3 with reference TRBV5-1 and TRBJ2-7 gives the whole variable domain KAGVTQTPRYLIKTRGQQVTLSCSPISGHRSVSWYQQTPGQGLQFLFEYFSETQRNKGNFPGRFSGRQFSNSRSEMNVSTLELGDSALYLCASSPRRSGGNEQYFGPGTRLTVT.

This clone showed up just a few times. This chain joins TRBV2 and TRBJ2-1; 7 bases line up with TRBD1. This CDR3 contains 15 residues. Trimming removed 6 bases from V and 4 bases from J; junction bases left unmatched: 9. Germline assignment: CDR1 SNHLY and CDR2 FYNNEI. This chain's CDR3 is CASRSNRGGYNEQFF. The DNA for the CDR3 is TGTGCCAGCAGGTCAAACAGGGGTGGATACAATGAGCAGTTCTTC.

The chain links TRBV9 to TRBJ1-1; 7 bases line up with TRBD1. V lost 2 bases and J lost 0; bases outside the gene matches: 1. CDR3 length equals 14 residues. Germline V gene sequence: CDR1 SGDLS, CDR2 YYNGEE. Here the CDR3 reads CASSVGQLNTEAFF. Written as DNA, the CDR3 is TGTGCCAGCAGCGTGGGACAGTTGAACACTGAAGCTTTCTTT. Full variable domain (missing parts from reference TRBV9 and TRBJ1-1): DSGVTQTPKHLITATGQRVTLRCSPRSGDLSVYWYQQSLDQGLQFLIQYYNGEERAKGNILERFSAQQFPDLHSELNLSSLELGDSALYFCASSVGQLNTEAFFGQGTRLTVV.

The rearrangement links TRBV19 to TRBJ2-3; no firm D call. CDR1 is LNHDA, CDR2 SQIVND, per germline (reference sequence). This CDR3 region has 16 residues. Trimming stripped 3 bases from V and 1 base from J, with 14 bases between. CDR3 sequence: CASSIGDWSGTDTQYF. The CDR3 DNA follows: TGTGCCAGTAGTATCGGCGACTGGAGCGGCACAGATACGCAGTATTTT.

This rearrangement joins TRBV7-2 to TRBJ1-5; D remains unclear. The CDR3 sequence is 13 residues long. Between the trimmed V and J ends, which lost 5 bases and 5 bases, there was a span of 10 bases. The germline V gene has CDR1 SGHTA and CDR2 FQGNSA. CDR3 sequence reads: CASSLDGYQPQHF. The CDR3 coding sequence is TGTGCCAGCAGCCTAGACGGTTATCAGCCCCAGCATTTT.

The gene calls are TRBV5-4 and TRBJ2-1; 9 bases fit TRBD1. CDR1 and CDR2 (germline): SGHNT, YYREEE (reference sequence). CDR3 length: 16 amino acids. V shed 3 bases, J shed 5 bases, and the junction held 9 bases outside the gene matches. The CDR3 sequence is CASSYNLRDRDNEQFF. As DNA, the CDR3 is TGTGCCAGCAGCTATAACCTCCGGGACAGGGACAATGAGCAGTTCTTC. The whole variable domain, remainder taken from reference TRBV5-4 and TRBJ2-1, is ETGVTQSPTHLIKTRGQQVTLRCSSQSGHNTVSWYQQALGQGPQFIFQYYREEENGRGNFPPRFSGLQFPNYSSELNVNALELDDSALYLCASSYNLRDRDNEQFFGPGTRLTVL.

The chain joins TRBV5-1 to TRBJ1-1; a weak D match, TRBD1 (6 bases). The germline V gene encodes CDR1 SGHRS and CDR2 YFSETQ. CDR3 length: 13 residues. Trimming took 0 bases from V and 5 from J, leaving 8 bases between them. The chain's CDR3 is CASSLEQGTEAFF. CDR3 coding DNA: TGCGCCAGCAGCTTGGAACAGGGAACTGAAGCTTTCTTT.

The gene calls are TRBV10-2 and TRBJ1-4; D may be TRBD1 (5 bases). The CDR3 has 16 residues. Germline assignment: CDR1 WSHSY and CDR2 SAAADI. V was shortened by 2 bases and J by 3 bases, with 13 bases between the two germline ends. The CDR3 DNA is TGCGCCAGCAGTGAGGAAGGGGAAGGAGCTAATGAAAAACTGTTTTTT. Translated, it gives CASSEEGEGANEKLFF.

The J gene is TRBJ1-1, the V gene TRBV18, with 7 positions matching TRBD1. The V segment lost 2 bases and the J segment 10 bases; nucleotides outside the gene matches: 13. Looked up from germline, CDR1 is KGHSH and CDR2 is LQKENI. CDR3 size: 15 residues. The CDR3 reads CASSPLGRGLDRAFF. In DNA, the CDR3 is TGTGCCAGCTCACCATTGGGCAGGGGGTTGGATCGAGCTTTCTTT.

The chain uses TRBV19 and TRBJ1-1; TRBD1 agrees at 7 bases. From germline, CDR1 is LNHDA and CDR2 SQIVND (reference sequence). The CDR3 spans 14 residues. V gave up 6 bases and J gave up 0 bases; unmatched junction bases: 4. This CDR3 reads CASSQTGMNTEAFF. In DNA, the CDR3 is TGTGCCAGTAGCCAGACAGGGATGAACACTGAAGCTTTCTTT.

The CDR3 sequence: CASCRGGIETQYF. CDR3 coding DNA: TGTGCCAGCTGCAGAGGGGGCATTGAGACCCAGTACTTC. V usage is TRBV7-9 and J usage is TRBJ2-5, with 7 bases fitting TRBD1. The CDR3 is 13 residues long. Germline-derived CDR1 and CDR2 are SEHNR and FQNEAQ (reference sequence). Losses at the gene ends were 8 bases for V and 5 bases for J; bases not matched to a gene: 8.

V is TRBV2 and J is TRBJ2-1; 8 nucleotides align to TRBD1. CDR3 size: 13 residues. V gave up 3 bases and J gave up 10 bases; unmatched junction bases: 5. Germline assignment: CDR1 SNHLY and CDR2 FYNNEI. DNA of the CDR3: TGTGCCAGCAGTGACCTTCGACAGGGGGAGCAGTTCTTC. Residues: CASSDLRQGEQFF.

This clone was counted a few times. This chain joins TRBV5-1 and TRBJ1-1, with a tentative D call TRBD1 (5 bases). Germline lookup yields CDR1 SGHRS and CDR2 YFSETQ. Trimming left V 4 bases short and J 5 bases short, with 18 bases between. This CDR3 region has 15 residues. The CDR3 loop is CASSPGFGGRTEAFF. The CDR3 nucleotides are TGCGCCAGCAGCCCGGGGTTCGGGGGACGAACTGAAGCTTTCTTT. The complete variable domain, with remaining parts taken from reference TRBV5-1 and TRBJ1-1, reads KAGVTQTPRYLIKTRGQQVTLSCSPISGHRSVSWYQQTPGQGLQFLFEYFSETQRNKGNFPGRFSGRQFSNSRSEMNVSTLELGDSALYLCASSPGFGGRTEAFFGQGTRLTVV.

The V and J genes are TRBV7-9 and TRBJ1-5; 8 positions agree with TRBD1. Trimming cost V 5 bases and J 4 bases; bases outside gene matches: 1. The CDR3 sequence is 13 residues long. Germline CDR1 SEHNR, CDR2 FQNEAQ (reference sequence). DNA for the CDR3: TGTGCCAGCAGCCGACAGGGGAATCAGCCCCAGCATTTT. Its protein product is CASSRQGNQPQHF. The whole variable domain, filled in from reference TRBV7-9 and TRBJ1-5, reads DTGVSQNPRHKITKRGQNVTFRCDPISEHNRLYWYRQTLGQGPEFLTYFQNEAQLEKSRLLSDRFSAERPKGSFSTLEIQRTEQGDSAMYLCASSRQGNQPQHFGDGTRLSIL.

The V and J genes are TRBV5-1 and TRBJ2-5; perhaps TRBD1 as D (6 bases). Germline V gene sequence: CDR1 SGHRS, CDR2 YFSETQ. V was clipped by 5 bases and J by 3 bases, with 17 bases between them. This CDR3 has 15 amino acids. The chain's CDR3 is CASRRAGASEETQYF. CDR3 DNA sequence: TGCGCCAGCAGACGGGCAGGGGCCAGCGAAGAGACCCAGTACTTC. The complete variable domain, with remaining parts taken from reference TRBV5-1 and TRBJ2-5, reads KAGVTQTPRYLIKTRGQQVTLSCSPISGHRSVSWYQQTPGQGLQFLFEYFSETQRNKGNFPGRFSGRQFSNSRSEMNVSTLELGDSALYLCASRRAGASEETQYFGPGTRLLVL.

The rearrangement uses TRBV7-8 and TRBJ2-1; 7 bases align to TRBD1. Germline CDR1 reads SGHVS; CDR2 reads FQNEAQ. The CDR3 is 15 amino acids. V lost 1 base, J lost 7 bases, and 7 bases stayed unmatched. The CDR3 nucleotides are TGTGCCAGCAGCTTAGGGGGGACAGTAAATAATGAGCAGTTCTTC. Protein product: CASSLGGTVNNEQFF.

The CDR3 bases are TGTGCCAGCAGTCTTGACCCCGACAGTTACGAGCAGTACTTC. The encoded protein is CASSLDPDSYEQYF. This rearrangement joins TRBV6-5 to TRBJ2-7; possible D gene TRBD1, 5 bases. CDR3 length: 14 residues. Looked up from germline, CDR1 is MNHEY and CDR2 is SVGAGI. Between the trimmed V and J ends, which lost 5 bases and 4 bases, there was a span of 15 bases.